The 10 T cell receptor beta chains in this list originate from one sample, sequenced in a study of CD8+CD57+ T cells in acquired aplastic anemia. TCR beta VDJ and CDR3 were profiled, and genomic DNA was the template. TCRdb re-called the reads through MiXCR, storing one row per CDR3 protein. The repertoire has under 200,000 distinct CDR3 sequences, over 60% of them found once; the top ten carry about 45%. Sequenced sample: sorted CD4+, CD8+, or CD8+CD57+ T cells (not recorded which) from PBMCs. These receptors were collected from a human donor with severe aplastic anemia or a healthy control (not recorded which).

Only a few counts were recorded for this clonotype. The chain combines TRBV29-1 with TRBJ1-2; 9 bases are shared with TRBD1. CDR1 SQVTM and CDR2 ANQGSEA come from the germline V gene. Losses at the gene ends were 6 bases for V and 5 bases for J; bases not matched to a gene: 7. There are 13 residues in the CDR3. The CDR3 protein is CSVAGTGTYGYTF. CDR3 in DNA: TGCAGCGTGGCCGGGACAGGGACGTATGGCTACACCTTC.

The chain couples TRBV10-3 to TRBJ2-2; 7 bases map to TRBD2. The CDR3 sequence is 16 residues long. The V gene end was trimmed by 1 base and the J gene end by 1 base; junction bases not matched to a gene: 3. CDR1 is ENHRY and CDR2 is SYGVKD in the germline V gene. CDR3 in amino acids: CAISELAGENTGELFF. Written as DNA, the CDR3 is TGTGCCATCAGTGAGTTGGCGGGGGAGAACACCGGGGAGCTGTTTTTT.

This clonotype was detected many times. The chain combines TRBV15 with TRBJ2-7; D is ambiguous. CDR1 and CDR2 (germline): LNHNV, YYDKDF (reference sequence). V was cut by 2 bases and J by 4 bases, with 15 bases left in between. The CDR3 is made up of 15 amino acids. The CDR3 region has the DNA TGTGCCACCAGCAGAAGAGATGAAAGACCGTACGAGCAGTACTTC. Its protein is CATSRRDERPYEQYF.

This clonotype was counted ten times or more. The genes are TRBV5-1 and TRBJ1-1; 7 nucleotides align to TRBD1. From germline, CDR1 is SGHRS and CDR2 YFSETQ. This CDR3 has 15 amino acids. With V trimmed by 1 base and J by 3 bases, 6 bases remained unmatched. CDR3 protein: CASSLLGGSYTEAFF. The CDR3, as DNA: TGCGCCAGCAGCTTGTTAGGGGGCTCGTACACTGAAGCTTTCTTT.

This clonotype came up many times. The chain carries TRBV4-1 and TRBJ1-2, with a possible D match to TRBD1 (6 bases). The CDR3 loop spans 14 amino acids. V lost 3 bases and J lost 3, with 11 bases in between. Germline CDR1 reads MGHRA; CDR2 reads YSYEKL. The CDR3 DNA sequence: TGCGCCAGCAGCCATGAACAGGGTTACTATGGCTACACCTTC. It yields the protein CASSHEQGYYGYTF.

Here the CDR3 reads CASSLFNTGELFF. The CDR3 region has the DNA TGTGCCAGCAGCCTTTTTAACACCGGGGAGCTGTTTTTT. The chain combines TRBV2 with TRBJ2-2, with D hard to call. In germline, CDR1 is SNHLY, CDR2 FYNNEI. CDR3 length: 13 amino acids. The V end lost 6 bases, the J end lost 2 bases, and 7 bases lay between the germline ends.

This clonotype was detected many times. The chain has TRBV12-3 or TRBV12-4 and TRBJ2-7; tentatively, D is TRBD2 (6 bases). The germline V and J ends were trimmed by 2 bases and 5 bases, with 10 bases remaining between them. This CDR3 contains 13 residues. The CDR3 region has the DNA TGTGCCAGCAGTTTAATAGCGGATGACGAGCAGTACTTC. The encoded protein is CASSLIADDEQYF.

This rearrangement joins TRBV15 to TRBJ2-7, with 7 bases lining up with TRBD2. The CDR3 runs 14 residues. The germline gives CDR1 LNHNV, CDR2 YYDKDF (reference sequence). V dropped 1 base and J dropped 1; count of bases not matched to a gene: 1. This CDR3 reads CATSRGRGSYEQYF. In DNA, the CDR3 is TGTGCCACCAGCAGAGGGCGGGGGTCCTACGAGCAGTACTTC.

The gene calls are TRBV15 and TRBJ2-7, with 11 bases identical to TRBD2. The germline V gene encodes CDR1 LNHNV and CDR2 YYDKDF (reference sequence). V gave up 0 bases and J gave up 3 bases; unmatched junction bases: 1. This CDR3 contains 15 residues. This CDR3 reads CATSRELAGDYEQYF. In DNA form, the CDR3 reads TGTGCCACCAGCAGAGAACTAGCGGGAGACTACGAGCAGTACTTC. Based on the CDR3 plus reference TRBV15 and TRBJ2-7, the full variable domain is DAMVIQNPRYQVTQFGKPVTLSCSQTLNHNVMYWYQQKSSQAPKLLFHYYDKDFNNEADTPDNFQSRRPNTSFCFLDIRSPGLGDTAMYLCATSRELAGDYEQYFGPGTRLTVT.

V is TRBV19 and J is TRBJ2-5; 9 bases map to TRBD1. With 6 bases clipped from V and 3 bases from J, the junction kept 5 bases outside the gene matches. The CDR3 totals 14 residues. CDR1 LNHDA and CDR2 SQIVND come from the germline V gene (reference sequence). This CDR3 is CASRRQGGKETQYF. The CDR3 coding sequence is TGTGCCAGTAGGAGACAGGGGGGGAAAGAGACCCAGTACTTC.